This TCR beta chain was obtained from a study of T cell repertoires in cytomegalovirus infection. Across the whole study: Public TCR beta signatures marked donors with CMV infection and the matching HLA. Study-wide findings and caveats: Carriers of CMV and the relevant HLA type were discriminated by public TCR beta frequency.

This clonotype was seen more than once but under ten times. Its matching antigen is unknown. Germline CDR1 is MNHEY and CDR2 is SVGEGT. Trimming took off 0 bases at V and 2 bases at J, with 17 bases between the two ends. This CDR3 spans 17 amino acids. MiXCR was run by TCRdb on the reads, yielding one entry per CDR3 protein. The data hold approximately 350,000 distinct CDR3 sequences, with approximately 30% observed a single time. This specimen consisted of cultured PBMCs, obtained from culture after CMV antigen stimulation. The rearrangement joins TRBV6-2 or TRBV6-3 to TRBJ2-7; D is uncertain. The sequence derives from a human donor in good health (CMV status not recorded). Some clones in this sample may be carry-over from other donors' samples. The CDR3 nucleotides are TGTGCCAGCAGTTACTCGGGGTCGACCATCTTCGCCTACGAGCAGTACTTC. Amino acids: CASSYSGSTIFAYEQYF.